This T cell receptor beta chain appears in the sequencing data of a study of blood T cells in healthy people across ages. With a J-beta primer mix and a sample-barcoded 5' primer, a second PCR ran about 6 to 11 cycles. One entry per CDR3 protein results from TCRdb running MiXCR on the 5' RACE reads. The table lists 700,000 to 1,000,000 distinct CDR3 sequences, more than 40% of them singletons. The CDR3 has 15 amino acids. Germline loops: CDR1 LGHNA, CDR2 YSLEER. Study-wide results and limits: With unsorted PBMCs, a conclusive comparison of naive versus antigen-experienced cells was not possible. A strong correlation was found between TCR beta diversity and the percentage of naive T cells.

Caucasian, healthy and from Russia, the donors were aged between roughly 6 and 100. In each sample, at least 7 million PBMCs were isolated. On this clonotype itself: Its antigen is undetermined. The junction departs from the called germline gene at one end, perhaps through a read error.

The chain carries TRBV4-3 and TRBJ1-4, with TRBD1 as a possible D gene (6 bases). Material: blood. This TCR derives from a man aged 55 to 70 in good health. The DNA of the CDR3 is TGCGCCGGCAGTCAAAACCGGGGGCCTAATGAAAAACTGTTTTTT. Translating it yields CAGSQNRGPNEKLFF.